Below, 29 T cell receptor beta chains from the same sample are listed, as sequenced in a study of cytomegalovirus exposure and HLA in healthy donors. Vbeta (60) and Jbeta (13) primers were used in the PCR. TCRdb's table, derived via immunoSEQ multiplex PCR, lists solely in-frame clones and lacks some. The sample consists of 130,000 to 150,000 clones, 75% to 80% of them appearing once. Sequencing was carried out using PBMCs. Receptors originate from a woman between 45 and 65 years old in good health and CMV-seronegative.

This clone was counted a few times. The gene calls are TRBV4-3 and TRBJ2-5; 7 nucleotides match TRBD2. Unmatched junction bases numbered 8, after V lost 2 bases and J lost 5 bases. This CDR3 comprises 15 residues. Germline V gives CDR1 LGHNA, CDR2 YSLEER. The CDR3 bases are TGCGCCAGCAGCCAACTGGGGGAGGGGATGGAGACCCAGTACTTC. It specifies CASSQLGEGMETQYF.

This clone was recorded a few times. The rearrangement uses TRBV5-8 and TRBJ1-1; 9 bases are a match to TRBD1. Trimming cost V 1 base and J 5 bases; bases outside gene matches: 15. Germline V lookup: CDR1 SGHTS, CDR2 YDEGEE. CDR3 size: 18 residues. The CDR3 DNA reads as TGTGCCAGCAGCTTGTCTAGGGGGACAGGGACCTATTGGACTGAAGCTTTCTTT. Residues: CASSLSRGTGTYWTEAFF.

The sample holds a few counts of this clone. The gene calls are TRBV27 and TRBJ2-1; 10 bases line up with TRBD2. Germline V lookup: CDR1 MNHEY, CDR2 SMNVEV (reference sequence). Trimming cost V 4 bases and J 4 bases; bases outside gene matches: 16. This CDR3 region has 19 residues. The CDR3 bases are TGTGCCAGCAGTTCTACAGGGATGGGCTTAGCGGGGGGTTACAATGAGCAGTTCTTC. It specifies CASSSTGMGLAGGYNEQFF.

The chain uses TRBV7-6 and TRBJ1-1, with 10 positions matching TRBD1. The CDR3 loop spans 16 amino acids. CDR1 SGHVS and CDR2 FNYEAQ come from the germline V gene. The trim removed 5 bases at V and 3 bases at J, leaving 9 bases unmatched. The CDR3 DNA reads as TGTGCCAGCAGCCCACCCTGGACAGGGGGGCACACTGAAGCTTTCTTT. Translating it yields CASSPPWTGGHTEAFF.

This rearrangement joins TRBV29-1 to TRBJ1-2, with 10 bases aligning to TRBD1. Germline lookup yields CDR1 SQVTM and CDR2 ANQGSEA. After removal of 6 bases from V and 1 base from J, the junction contained 2 bases not matched to a gene. The CDR3 contains 13 residues. The CDR3: CSVRTGGNYGYTF. The CDR3, as DNA: TGCAGCGTCAGGACAGGGGGTAACTATGGCTACACCTTC.

The V and J genes are TRBV28 and TRBJ1-5, with D perhaps matching TRBD1 (6 bases). CDR1 is MDHEN and CDR2 is SYDVKM in the germline V gene. Trimming took off 6 bases at V and 3 bases at J, with 15 bases between the two ends. This CDR3 has 15 residues. CDR3 bases: TGTGCCAGCAGCGCCACAGGGAGGGCCAATCAGCCCCAGCATTTT. Its translation: CASSATGRANQPQHF.

The V and J genes are TRBV29-1 and TRBJ1-5; 7 bases line up with TRBD1. V lost 5 bases, J lost 9 bases, and 7 bases stayed unmatched. The CDR3 has 12 residues. CDR1 and CDR2 (germline): SQVTM, ANQGSEA. This chain's CDR3 is CSVRDRGAPQHF. The DNA of the CDR3 is TGCAGCGTTAGGGACAGAGGGGCGCCCCAGCATTTT.

The genes are TRBV5-1 and TRBJ1-2; 7 nucleotides line up with TRBD1. Per the germline V gene, CDR1 is SGHRS and CDR2 is YFSETQ. The CDR3 contains 14 residues. Germline trimming cut 0 bases from V and 2 bases from J; bases unmatched to any gene: 1. CDR3 in DNA: TGCGCCAGCAGCTTGGGGGGACAGAACTATGGCTACACCTTC. Translated, it gives CASSLGGQNYGYTF.

The CDR3, as DNA: TGTGCCAGCAGTCCCGGACAGGGGAGGTTTGAGGGTCGGTGGGAGACCCAGTACTTC. Translation gives CASSPGQGRFEGRWETQYF. The chain employs TRBV27 and TRBJ2-5, with TRBD1 identical over 9 bases. CDR3 length equals 19 residues. The germline gives CDR1 MNHEY, CDR2 SMNVEV (reference sequence). With 5 bases clipped from V and 5 bases from J, the junction kept 21 bases outside the gene matches.

The rearrangement uses TRBV27 and TRBJ2-7, with 7 bases aligning to TRBD1. The CDR3 runs 16 residues. Germline CDR1 MNHEY, CDR2 SMNVEV (reference sequence). With 2 bases clipped from V and 4 bases from J, the junction kept 11 bases outside the gene matches. The CDR3 reads CASSLEYRGAPYEQYF. As DNA, the CDR3 is TGTGCCAGCAGTTTAGAGTACAGGGGTGCCCCATACGAGCAGTACTTC.

The chain recombines TRBV6-5 with TRBJ1-2; 9 bases line up with TRBD1. The CDR3 contains 15 residues. Unmatched junction bases numbered 11, after V lost 6 bases and J lost 6 bases. Germline V CDR1 and CDR2: MNHEY, SVGAGI. CDR3 residues: CASRSPGQGNDGYTF. As DNA, the CDR3 is TGTGCCAGCAGATCACCGGGACAGGGAAACGATGGCTACACCTTC.

The V and J genes are TRBV6-6 and TRBJ1-6; D not certain. CDR1 is MNHNY, CDR2 SVGAGI, per germline (reference sequence). V lost 2 bases, J lost 8 bases, and 16 bases lay in between. The CDR3 loop spans 16 amino acids. CDR3 protein: CASSYRLVYGDSPLHF. The CDR3 nucleotides read TGTGCCAGCAGTTACCGGCTCGTATACGGGGATTCACCCCTCCACTTT.

V gene TRBV6-5 combines with J gene TRBJ2-7; 7 bases map to TRBD1. The V gene end was trimmed by 5 bases and the J gene end by 3 bases; junction bases not matched to a gene: 7. Germline V lookup: CDR1 MNHEY, CDR2 SVGAGI. The CDR3 runs 14 residues. In DNA, the CDR3 is TGTGCCAGCAGTAGACGGACAGGAAACTACGAGCAGTACTTC. It yields the protein CASSRRTGNYEQYF.

This sequence joins TRBV20-1 and TRBJ1-1, with 7 nucleotides matching TRBD1. This CDR3 comprises 11 residues. After removal of 6 bases from V and 10 bases from J, the junction contained 8 bases not matched to a gene. The germline CDR1 and CDR2 sequences are DFQATT and SNEGSKA (reference sequence). The CDR3 spells CSAGDRARAFF. DNA of the CDR3: TGCAGTGCAGGAGACAGGGCCCGAGCTTTCTTT.

The chain carries TRBV10-3 and TRBJ1-1; no clear D. V shed 8 bases and J shed 4 bases, with 17 bases lying between them. The CDR3 sequence is 14 residues long. The germline V gene encodes CDR1 ENHRY and CDR2 SYGVKD. The CDR3 sequence: CAIQGSIEGTEAFF. CDR3 coding DNA: TGTGCCATCCAAGGCTCAATCGAGGGCACTGAAGCTTTCTTT.

In DNA form, the CDR3 reads TGTGCCAGCAGCATACGGGCCGGAGGGGAGACCCAGTACTTC. Its translation: CASSIRAGGETQYF. J is TRBJ2-5 and V is TRBV13; a weak D match, TRBD2 (6 bases). The germline V gene has CDR1 PRHDT and CDR2 FYEKMQ (reference sequence). The CDR3 has 14 amino acids. Trimming removed 5 bases at V and 5 bases at J, with 15 bases between.

V gene TRBV5-6 combines with J gene TRBJ1-5; D gene unclear. Looked up from germline, CDR1 is SGHDT and CDR2 is YYEEEE. Between the trimmed V and J ends, which lost 2 bases and 4 bases, there was a span of 7 bases. CDR3 length: 13 residues. CDR3 sequence reads: CASSLTGNQPQHF. The CDR3 DNA sequence: TGTGCCAGCAGCTTAACGGGAAATCAGCCCCAGCATTTT. Looking up the rest from reference TRBV5-6 and TRBJ1-5 gives the full variable domain: DAGVTQSPTHLIKTRGQQVTLRCSPKSGHDTVSWYQQALGQGPQFIFQYYEEEERQRGNFPDRFSGHQFPNYSSELNVNALLLGDSALYLCASSLTGNQPQHFGDGTRLSIL.

This clone has just a few counts. This chain links TRBV7-2 with TRBJ1-5; the match to TRBD1 covers 8 bases. The ends lost 1 base at V and 8 bases at J; junction bases unmatched: 7. Germline V gene sequence: CDR1 SGHTA, CDR2 FQGNSA. The CDR3 totals 15 residues. CDR3 region: CASSLGTGMREPQHF. In DNA, the CDR3 is TGTGCCAGCAGCTTAGGGACAGGGATGCGAGAGCCCCAGCATTTT.

This chain connects TRBV5-1 to TRBJ2-7, with TRBD2 matching over 14 bases. The germline CDR1 and CDR2 sequences are SGHRS and YFSETQ. This CDR3 region has 13 residues. The CDR3 is CASSPPRTSGGRV. DNA of the CDR3: TGCGCCAGCAGCCCGCCACGGACTAGCGGGGGGCGCGTC.

This chain uses TRBV19 with TRBJ1-5, with D possibly TRBD1 on 6 matching bases. V was trimmed by 5 bases and J by 2 bases, leaving 10 bases between them. Germline V gene sequence: CDR1 LNHDA, CDR2 SQIVND (reference sequence). This CDR3 has 14 residues. This chain's CDR3 is CASSRQVGNQPQHF. The CDR3 DNA reads TGTGCCAGTAGTCGACAGGTCGGCAATCAGCCCCAGCATTTT.

The chain is built from TRBV7-2 and TRBJ2-7, with D perhaps matching TRBD2 (5 bases). V lost 1 base and J 7 bases, leaving 11 bases between the germline ends. Germline V gene sequence: CDR1 SGHTA, CDR2 FQGNSA. This CDR3 spans 13 amino acids. The CDR3 sequence is CASSLEYWREQYF. CDR3 in DNA: TGTGCCAGCAGCTTAGAGTATTGGAGGGAGCAGTACTTC.

The chain combines TRBV4-1 with TRBJ2-1, with 9 bases identical to TRBD2. With 3 bases clipped from V and 15 bases from J, the junction kept 15 bases outside the gene matches. The germline V gene encodes CDR1 MGHRA and CDR2 YSYEKL. The CDR3 spans 15 residues. The CDR3, as DNA: TGCGCCAGCAGCCAGGGACGCGGGGGGGCCGAGGATGCGTTCTTC. Its protein product is CASSQGRGGAEDAFF.

The chain employs TRBV7-2 and TRBJ1-1, with D perhaps matching TRBD1 (5 bases). The V end lost 3 bases, the J end lost 6 bases, and 14 bases lay between the germline ends. The CDR3 is 14 amino acids. The germline V gene encodes CDR1 SGHTA and CDR2 FQGNSA. CDR3 sequence: CASSLRVGGPEAFF. CDR3 coding DNA: TGTGCCAGCAGCTTGAGGGTGGGGGGACCTGAAGCTTTCTTT.

This clone has only a few counts. This chain connects TRBV2 to TRBJ2-6, with D maybe TRBD2 (6 bases). The CDR3 runs to 15 residues. Germline loops: CDR1 SNHLY, CDR2 FYNNEI. The V end lost 6 bases, the J end lost 0 bases, and 9 bases lay between the germline ends. The CDR3: CASSRESSGANVLTF. Written as DNA, the CDR3 is TGTGCCAGCAGCCGGGAGAGCTCTGGGGCCAACGTCCTGACTTTC.

This clone was seen a single time. Different DNA sequences within this sample yield the same CDR3. The rearrangement joins TRBV6-5 to TRBJ1-2; possibly TRBD1 for D (6 bases). Trimming left V 6 bases short and J 4 bases short, with 12 bases between. The CDR3 has 13 residues. CDR1 and CDR2 (germline): MNHEY, SVGAGI. CDR3 in DNA: TGTGCCAGCAGCCTACAGGGCTCCTATGGCTACACCTTC. Amino acid sequence: CASSLQGSYGYTF.

The V and J genes are TRBV6-6 and TRBJ2-5; 9 nucleotides match TRBD1. This CDR3 comprises 14 residues. CDR1 MNHNY and CDR2 SVGAGI come from the germline V gene (reference sequence). V lost 8 bases to trimming and J lost 4 bases; unmatched junction nucleotides: 8. The DNA for the CDR3 is TGTGCCAGCGAAAAGACAGGGGGTACAGAGACCCAGTACTTC. Translation: CASEKTGGTETQYF.

The chain joins TRBV5-8 to TRBJ2-7, with D maybe TRBD1 (6 bases). The CDR3 has 14 residues. Trimming removed 0 bases at V and 4 bases at J, with 11 bases between. The germline V gene has CDR1 SGHTS and CDR2 YDEGEE. The CDR3 loop reads CASSLVGAGYEQYF. CDR3 nucleotide sequence: TGTGCCAGCAGCTTGGTGGGGGCCGGGTACGAGCAGTACTTC.

This clone was found once. The gene calls are TRBV7-2 and TRBJ2-1; 9 bases line up with TRBD1. There are 15 residues in the CDR3. V gave up 6 bases and J gave up 4 bases; unmatched junction bases: 7. CDR1 and CDR2 from the germline V gene are SGHTA and FQGNSA. The CDR3 coding sequence is TGTGCCAGCAGGGCCCGGACAGGGGCTTACAATGAGCAGTTCTTC. Translated, it gives CASRARTGAYNEQFF.

This chain joins TRBV11-2 and TRBJ2-3; D uncertain. Per the germline V gene, CDR1 is SGHAT and CDR2 is FQNNGV. Trimming removed 5 bases from V and 0 bases from J, with 18 bases in between. The CDR3 contains 17 residues. The CDR3 spells CASSQVQPTSSTDTQYF. Written as DNA, the CDR3 is TGTGCCAGCAGCCAAGTACAGCCTACTTCTAGCACAGATACGCAGTATTTT. Combining the CDR3 with reference TRBV11-2 and TRBJ2-3 gives the whole variable domain EAGVAQSPRYKIIEKRQSVAFWCNPISGHATLYWYQQILGQGPKLLIQFQNNGVVDDSQLPKDRFSAERLKGVDSTLKIQPAKLEDSAVYLCASSQVQPTSSTDTQYFGPGTRLTVL.